This TCR beta chain was recorded in a study of regulatory dendritic cells for organ transplantation. Notes on the study in general: Regulatory dendritic cells appeared to expand memory CD8+ clones less than mature ones.

Some clones are missing from TCRdb's copy, which holds only in-frame ones; the method was immunoSEQ multiplex PCR. This table holds some 35,000 clones, 70% to 90% found once. For this clone: Antigen unknown.

Germline assignment: CDR1 MNHEY and CDR2 SMNVEV (reference sequence). V shed 3 bases and J shed 4 bases, with 16 bases lying between them. The CDR3 sequence is 15 residues long. The chain combines TRBV27 with TRBJ2-7; D could derive from TRBD1 or TRBD2 (6 bases each). The TCR comes from a human donor in good health. The sample was naive CD4+ T cells from blood. Subset denoted: CD45RA+ naive T cells. The CDR3 coding sequence is TGTGCCAGCAGTTTGGGGCGCAGGGGAGGATACGAGCAGTACTTC. It is translated as CASSLGRRGGYEQYF.